The next 26 T cell receptor beta chains were all read from a single sample in a study of T cells after yellow fever vaccination. MiXCR was run by TCRdb on the 5' RACE reads, yielding one entry per CDR3 protein. Of 46,000 or so distinct CDR3 sequences in the sample, roughly 6.4% were seen once. Sample: PBMCs, either bulk or a sorted T-cell subset (CD4+, CD8+, memory, or dextramer-sorted; not recorded which), taken 45 days after the yellow fever booster vaccination. All receptors come from a man aged 25-45 years who received the YFV17D yellow fever vaccine.

In this sample, this clonotype turned up many times. The rearrangement uses TRBV10-3 and TRBJ2-5, with TRBD1 identical over 8 bases. Germline CDR1 is ENHRY and CDR2 is SYGVKD. The V gene end was trimmed by 6 bases and the J gene end by 3 bases; junction bases not matched to a gene: 6. This CDR3 contains 14 residues. The CDR3 protein is CAIRGETGEETQYF. The CDR3 DNA is TGTGCCATCAGGGGAGAGACAGGGGAAGAGACCCAGTACTTC.

This clonotype showed up just a few times. The V call is TRBV7-2, the J call TRBJ2-1, with unresolved D. V dropped 2 bases and J dropped 5 bases, with 7 bases sitting between them. Germline CDR1 reads SGHTA; CDR2 reads FQGNSA. The CDR3 length is 13 residues. CDR3: CASSLRWDNEQFF. The CDR3 DNA follows: TGTGCCAGCAGCTTAAGGTGGGACAATGAGCAGTTCTTC.

The rearrangement joins TRBV27 to TRBJ2-2; D could derive from TRBD1 or TRBD2 (6 bases each). Germline V gene data show CDR1 as MNHEY and CDR2 as SMNVEV (reference sequence). Trimming left V 7 bases short and J 4 bases short, with 13 bases between. This CDR3 is built from 14 residues. The CDR3 protein is CASTTGGRTGELFF. CDR3 nucleotide sequence: TGTGCCAGCACCACCGGGGGCCGCACCGGGGAGCTGTTTTTT.

This clonotype has a count of ten or more. It is likely a read error, because the conserved phenylalanine at the end of the CDR3 is missing. No DNA is shown, since the ends of the CDR3 on it are uncertain; the CDR3 is the one TCRdb lists. The chain has TRBV12-3 or TRBV12-4 and TRBJ2-1; TRBD1, as called in the table, went unchecked against the DNA. The CDR3 length equals 14 residues, ends included. The CDR3 sequence is CASSPLDRPTRVIL.

This clonotype showed up many times. The chain is built from TRBV20-1 and TRBJ2-1; 10 nucleotides line up with TRBD2. From germline, CDR1 is DFQATT and CDR2 SNEGSKA (reference sequence). V gave up 3 bases and J gave up 15 bases; unmatched junction bases: 5. The CDR3 runs to 11 residues. The CDR3 bases are TGCAGTGCTAGTTTGGGACTAGCGCCGTTCTTC. Amino acid sequence: CSASLGLAPFF.

Ten or more counts support this clonotype. This chain joins TRBV27 and TRBJ2-5; D is undetermined. The CDR3 extends over 13 amino acids. Germline V CDR1 and CDR2: MNHEY, SMNVEV (reference sequence). V gave up 4 bases and J gave up 1 base, with 7 bases separating them. This CDR3 reads CASSSTFQETQYF. CDR3 DNA: TGTGCCAGCAGTTCCACATTCCAAGAGACCCAGTACTTC.

This clonotype was seen more than once but under ten times. The chain employs TRBV4-1 and TRBJ2-7; 8 bases map to TRBD2. The V gene end was trimmed by 8 bases and the J gene end by 3 bases; junction bases not matched to a gene: 9. Per germline, CDR1 MGHRA and CDR2 YSYEKL. CDR3 length: 14 residues. The CDR3 reads CASAQLAERYEQYF. CDR3 in DNA: TGCGCCAGCGCCCAACTAGCGGAACGCTACGAGCAGTACTTC.

This clonotype was seen ten or more times. The V gene is TRBV20-1, the J gene TRBJ2-7, with 10 bases identical to TRBD1. After removal of 1 base from V and 4 bases from J, the junction contained 10 bases not matched to a gene. In germline, CDR1 is DFQATT, CDR2 SNEGSKA (reference sequence). The CDR3 is made up of 16 amino acids. CDR3 protein: CSARVYSGTGVYEQYF. The CDR3 coding sequence is TGCAGTGCTAGAGTCTATTCGGGGACAGGGGTATACGAGCAGTACTTC.

This clonotype was counted only a few times. This chain joins TRBV5-5 and TRBJ1-5; D is unresolved. The CDR3 has 16 residues. Trimming cost V 0 bases and J 4 bases, with 14 bases left between them. Germline-derived CDR1 and CDR2 are SGHKS and YYEKEE (reference sequence). CDR3: CASSLVGDLVNQPQHF. In DNA form, the CDR3 reads TGTGCCAGCAGCTTGGTCGGAGACTTGGTAAATCAGCCCCAGCATTTT.

There are many counts of this clonotype. The CDR3 is CASRPSGISGANVLTF. DNA of the CDR3: TGTGCCAGCAGGCCTTCCGGGATCTCTGGGGCCAACGTCCTGACTTTC. The rearrangement uses TRBV3-1 and TRBJ2-6; TRBD2 is a possible D gene (5 bases). The CDR3 length is 16 residues. The V and J ends lost 6 bases and 0 bases respectively, with 12 bases between them. CDR1 LGHDT and CDR2 YNNKEL come from the germline V gene (reference sequence).

This clonotype was counted many times. V and J are TRBV10-2 and TRBJ2-6; TRBD1 might be the D (5 bases). The CDR3 runs 17 residues. Per germline, CDR1 WSHSY and CDR2 SAAADI. V lost 3 bases and J lost 4, with 16 bases in between. CDR3 coding DNA: TGCGCCAGCAGTGATCGGCCGAATGGGGCCGGGGCCAACGTCCTGACTTTC. It encodes CASSDRPNGAGANVLTF.

In this sample, this clonotype turned up many times. The rearrangement joins TRBV5-1 to TRBJ2-1, with TRBD2 identical over 8 bases. V lost 5 bases and J lost 4; bases outside the gene matches: 5. CDR1 is SGHRS, CDR2 YFSETQ, per germline. The CDR3 runs to 14 residues. The CDR3 sequence is CASRASGSYNEQFF. CDR3 sequence (DNA): TGCGCCAGCAGAGCGAGCGGGAGTTACAATGAGCAGTTCTTC.

In this sample, this clonotype turned up many times. The V call is TRBV28, the J call TRBJ2-3, with D possibly matching TRBD2 (6 bases). The ends were cut back, 6 bases at V and 1 base at J, with 11 bases in the middle. The CDR3 has 14 amino acids. The germline CDR1 and CDR2 sequences are MDHEN and SYDVKM. CDR3 in amino acids: CASRPWGGTDTQYF. In nucleotides, the CDR3 is TGTGCCAGCAGGCCATGGGGGGGCACAGATACGCAGTATTTT.

In this sample, this clonotype turned up many times. The chain uses TRBV12-3 or TRBV12-4 and TRBJ2-2; 7 bases align to TRBD1. The J segment lost 3 bases and the V segment lost 4 bases, leaving 2 bases of the junction unmatched. The CDR3 has 14 amino acids. The CDR3 sequence is CASSYRGDTGELFF. CDR3 in DNA: TGTGCCAGCAGTTACAGGGGCGACACCGGGGAGCTGTTTTTT.

This clonotype has only a few counts. This rearrangement joins TRBV29-1 to TRBJ1-2; tentatively, D is TRBD1 (6 bases). CDR1 and CDR2 from the germline V gene are SQVTM and ANQGSEA. V was clipped by 5 bases and J by 8 bases, with 18 bases between them. The length of the CDR3 is 13 residues. In nucleotides, the CDR3 is TGCAGCGTTCAAAAAACAGGGCCCGGGGGCTACACCTTC. Protein: CSVQKTGPGGYTF.

This clonotype has only a few counts. The chain couples TRBV27 to TRBJ1-2, with 10 positions matching TRBD1. Germline V gene lookup returns CDR1 MNHEY and CDR2 SMNVEV (reference sequence). Unmatched junction bases numbered 12, after V lost 6 bases and J lost 8 bases. The CDR3 runs to 15 residues. This CDR3 is CASSLRGQGVGGYTF. In DNA, the CDR3 is TGTGCCAGCAGCCTGAGAGGACAGGGGGTAGGCGGCTACACCTTC.

This clonotype has at least ten counts. The CDR3 DNA reads TGTGCCAGCAGCGTAGAAGGACAGGGGGCAACCGGGGAGCTGTTTTTT. Amino acids: CASSVEGQGATGELFF. This rearrangement joins TRBV9 to TRBJ2-2; 11 bases are a match to TRBD1. Germline V CDR1 and CDR2: SGDLS, YYNGEE. The CDR3 sequence is 16 residues long. With V trimmed by 0 bases and J by 5 bases, 3 bases remained unmatched.

This chain uses TRBV5-1 with TRBJ1-4, with TRBD1 identical over 7 bases. The germline V gene encodes CDR1 SGHRS and CDR2 YFSETQ. The junction had 1 base not matched to a gene; V was cut back by 2 bases and J by 3 bases. The length of the CDR3 is 14 residues. CDR3 residues: CASSFGQANEKLFF. The CDR3, as DNA: TGCGCCAGCAGCTTCGGACAGGCTAATGAAAAACTGTTTTTT.

This clonotype was detected ten times or more. The chain uses TRBV6-2 or TRBV6-3 and TRBJ2-1; D gene unclear. The germline V gene encodes CDR1 MNHEY and CDR2 SVGEGT. V lost 4 bases and J 10 bases, leaving 8 bases between the germline ends. The CDR3 extends over 11 amino acids. The CDR3 here is CASSWAIEQFF. As DNA, the CDR3 is TGTGCCAGCAGTTGGGCGATAGAGCAGTTCTTC.

The chain recombines TRBV7-2 with TRBJ1-2; tentatively, D is TRBD1 (5 bases). Trimming took off 7 bases at V and 6 bases at J, with 15 bases between the two ends. There are 13 residues in the CDR3. Germline V gives CDR1 SGHTA, CDR2 FQGNSA. This CDR3 reads CASNFGGVDGYTF. The CDR3 DNA sequence: TGTGCCAGCAACTTCGGGGGAGTAGATGGCTACACCTTC.

This clonotype was recorded a few times. The chain carries TRBV11-2 and TRBJ2-1; tentatively, D is TRBD1 (8 bases). This CDR3 has 12 amino acids. CDR1 is SGHAT and CDR2 is FQNNGV in the germline V gene. The V end lost 6 bases, the J end lost 10 bases, and 13 bases lay between the germline ends. The CDR3 here is CASRGQGGEQFF. CDR3 sequence (DNA): TGTGCCAGCAGAGGACAGGGAGGGGAGCAGTTCTTC. Using reference TRBV11-2 and TRBJ2-1 for the parts outside the CDR3, the full variable domain is EAGVAQSPRYKIIEKRQSVAFWCNPISGHATLYWYQQILGQGPKLLIQFQNNGVVDDSQLPKDRFSAERLKGVDSTLKIQPAKLEDSAVYLCASRGQGGEQFFGPGTRLTVL.

This clonotype was recorded at least ten times. This chain connects TRBV27 to TRBJ1-2; 8 positions match TRBD1. With 6 bases clipped from V and 5 bases from J, the junction kept 14 bases outside the gene matches. This CDR3 has 16 amino acids. CDR1 and CDR2 from the germline V gene are MNHEY and SMNVEV (reference sequence). CDR3 loop: CASSPGQGWGLYGYTF. CDR3 in DNA: TGTGCCAGCAGCCCTGGACAGGGATGGGGGTTATATGGCTACACCTTC.

This clonotype was detected only a few times. This chain links TRBV18 with TRBJ2-3; D unresolved. The CDR3 is made up of 12 amino acids. The ends were cut back, 1 base at V and 5 bases at J, with 4 bases in the middle. The V gene's germline CDR1 is KGHSH and CDR2 LQKENI. The CDR3 spells CASSPRGDTQYF. The DNA of the CDR3 is TGTGCCAGCTCACCACGAGGAGATACGCAGTATTTT. Full variable domain (outside the CDR3, taken from reference TRBV18 and TRBJ2-3): NAGVMQNPRHLVRRRGQEARLRCSPMKGHSHVYWYRQLPEEGLKFMVYLQKENIIDESGMPKERFSAEFPKEGPSILRIQQVVRGDSAAYFCASSPRGDTQYFGPGTRLTVL.

This clonotype was seen only a few times. The CDR3 coding sequence is TGCAGTGCTAAGGTAGCGGGAGCTGTCGAGCAGTACTTC. The encoded protein is CSAKVAGAVEQYF. The rearrangement uses TRBV20-1 and TRBJ2-7; 9 bases align to TRBD2. V shed 4 bases, J shed 6 bases, and the junction held 7 bases outside the gene matches. The CDR3 extends over 13 amino acids. Per germline, CDR1 DFQATT and CDR2 SNEGSKA (reference sequence).

This clonotype was counted at least ten times. The chain employs TRBV7-3 and TRBJ2-2; D is undetermined. This CDR3 contains 13 residues. Deletions cut 5 bases from V and 6 bases from J, with 10 bases between. The germline V gene encodes CDR1 SGHTA and CDR2 FQGTGA. The CDR3 coding sequence is TGTGCCAGCAGCCCCCCTGGATCCGGGGAGCTGTTTTTT. This sequence encodes CASSPPGSGELFF.

This clonotype was observed at least ten times. The V call is TRBV20-1, the J call TRBJ2-3, with D unresolved. The CDR3 contains 12 residues. V was cut by 5 bases and J by 6 bases, with 12 bases left in between. Germline lookup yields CDR1 DFQATT and CDR2 SNEGSKA (reference sequence). The DNA for the CDR3 is TGCAGTGCTTCCAGGAGCAGGGATACGCAGTATTTT. Its translation is CSASRSRDTQYF.